A single sample gave rise to the 23 T cell receptor beta chains below, sequenced in a study of cytomegalovirus exposure and HLA in healthy donors. Primers for the PCR totalled 60 Vbeta and 13 Jbeta. The assay was immunoSEQ multiplex PCR, and TCRdb's table has in-frame clones only and misses some. Of 100,000 to 150,000 clones detected, approximately 80% appear once; the ten largest clones hold approximately 1.5%. Sample: PBMCs. Receptors originate from a woman aged 18-35 years in good health and CMV-seronegative.

The CDR3 DNA reads as TGTGCCAGCAGCTTGGGCGCCTCAGGGGGCTATGGCTACACCTTC. Amino acid sequence: CASSLGASGGYGYTF. This chain uses TRBV7-9 with TRBJ1-2; 7 bases align to TRBD1. The CDR3 is 15 residues long. Trimming removed 3 bases from V and 4 bases from J; junction bases left unmatched: 8. In germline, CDR1 is SEHNR, CDR2 FQNEAQ (reference sequence).

The chain couples TRBV27 to TRBJ2-1; the D gene is possibly TRBD2 (6 bases). The length of the CDR3 is 14 residues. Looked up from germline, CDR1 is MNHEY and CDR2 is SMNVEV (reference sequence). V lost 7 bases and J lost 3, with 13 bases in between. This CDR3 is CASTYSGSYNEQFF. The CDR3 nucleotides are TGTGCCAGCACCTACTCCGGGAGCTACAATGAGCAGTTCTTC.

The chain is built from TRBV18 and TRBJ2-7, with TRBD1 matching over 7 bases. V was clipped by 5 bases and J by 4 bases; unmatched bases: 11. CDR3 length: 15 residues. Germline CDR1 is KGHSH and CDR2 is LQKENI. The CDR3: CASSSLTGDPYEQYF. In DNA, the CDR3 is TGTGCCAGCTCATCGTTAACAGGGGACCCTTACGAGCAGTACTTC.

The chain carries TRBV2 and TRBJ2-3; TRBD2 agrees at 8 bases. The V and J ends lost 6 bases and 1 base, in that order; junction bases with no gene match: 3. Per germline, CDR1 SNHLY and CDR2 FYNNEI. The length of the CDR3 is 14 residues. The CDR3 bases are TGTGCCAGCAGCGAGACTAGCGGCACAGATACGCAGTATTTT. Amino acids: CASSETSGTDTQYF.

This rearrangement joins TRBV5-1 to TRBJ2-2; 10 bases map to TRBD2. The V segment lost 1 base and the J segment 6 bases; nucleotides outside the gene matches: 6. The germline V gene encodes CDR1 SGHRS and CDR2 YFSETQ. The CDR3 extends over 16 amino acids. In nucleotides, the CDR3 is TGCGCCAGCAGCTTGACAGCGGGAGGGCCATCCGGGGAGCTGTTTTTT. Amino acids: CASSLTAGGPSGELFF.

The V and J genes are TRBV2 and TRBJ1-5, with D maybe TRBD1 (6 bases). This CDR3 spans 13 amino acids. The germline V and J ends were trimmed by 7 bases and 4 bases, with 11 bases remaining between them. The germline gives CDR1 SNHLY, CDR2 FYNNEI. The CDR3 is CASNPQGNQPQHF. CDR3 nucleotide sequence: TGTGCCAGCAACCCACAGGGTAATCAGCCCCAGCATTTT.

The chain employs TRBV4-1 and TRBJ1-2; D is possibly TRBD1 (5 bases). Trimming took off 4 bases at V and 5 bases at J, with 17 bases between the two ends. There are 15 residues in the CDR3. The germline gives CDR1 MGHRA, CDR2 YSYEKL. The CDR3 nucleotides are TGCGCCAGCAGCCCAAGATTAGACAGTTCTTATGGCTACACCTTC. This gives the protein CASSPRLDSSYGYTF.

CDR3 DNA: TGTGCCAGTAGTAGAAACTCGGTATATCTCACAGATACGCAGTATTTT. This sequence encodes CASSRNSVYLTDTQYF. The chain uses TRBV19 and TRBJ2-3; D unclear. Germline V gene data show CDR1 as LNHDA and CDR2 as SQIVND (reference sequence). CDR3 length: 16 amino acids. V was shortened by 4 bases and J by 2 bases, with 16 bases between the two germline ends.

The gene calls are TRBV19 and TRBJ1-2, with TRBD1 matching over 8 bases. Germline V gene lookup returns CDR1 LNHDA and CDR2 SQIVND (reference sequence). With 5 bases clipped from V and 5 bases from J, the junction kept 10 bases outside the gene matches. The CDR3 loop spans 15 amino acids. The CDR3 nucleotides read TGTGCCAGTAGTCCGGACAGGGACCCCTGGTATGGCTACACCTTC. Translating gives CASSPDRDPWYGYTF.

This chain uses TRBV7-2 with TRBJ2-7; 9 nucleotides match TRBD2. The germline gives CDR1 SGHTA, CDR2 FQGNSA. The CDR3 length is 15 residues. V gave up 1 base and J gave up 7 bases; unmatched junction bases: 8. The CDR3 region is CASSLVAGEAREQYF. The CDR3 bases are TGTGCCAGCAGCTTAGTAGCGGGAGAGGCTAGGGAGCAGTACTTC.

V usage is TRBV5-6 and J usage is TRBJ2-2, with TRBD2 matching 15 bases. Germline lookup yields CDR1 SGHDT and CDR2 YYEEEE. V lost 2 bases and J lost 3; bases outside the gene matches: 8. The CDR3 contains 19 residues. The CDR3 coding sequence is TGTGCCAGCAGCTTCCGGACTAGCGGGAGGGCCCGGGACACCGGGGAGCTGTTTTTT. Translation gives CASSFRTSGRARDTGELFF.

This chain uses TRBV27 with TRBJ2-2, with 8 bases that match TRBD1. The V and J ends lost 4 bases and 6 bases, in that order; junction bases with no gene match: 1. There are 13 residues in the CDR3. Looked up from germline, CDR1 is MNHEY and CDR2 is SMNVEV (reference sequence). The DNA of the CDR3 is TGTGCCAGCAGTTCGACAGGGGCCGGGGAGCTGTTTTTT. Its protein is CASSSTGAGELFF.

This clone was detected once. This chain links TRBV6-6 with TRBJ2-5; tentatively, D is TRBD1 (5 bases). The CDR3 loop spans 11 amino acids. The V end was cut by 10 bases, the J end by 5 bases, with 11 bases between. CDR1 and CDR2 (germline): MNHNY, SVGAGI (reference sequence). CDR3 loop: CATRALETQYF. CDR3 coding DNA: TGTGCCACCAGGGCTTTGGAGACCCAGTACTTC.

The chain couples TRBV5-1 to TRBJ1-2; 8 bases agree with TRBD1. J gave up 5 bases and V 0 bases, and 15 bases lay outside the gene matches. CDR3 length: 18 amino acids. Germline V gene lookup returns CDR1 SGHRS and CDR2 YFSETQ. CDR3 in amino acids: CASSLGVPGQGRGYGYTF. The DNA for the CDR3 is TGCGCCAGCAGCTTGGGAGTACCAGGACAGGGAAGAGGATATGGCTACACCTTC.

The rearrangement uses TRBV11-2 and TRBJ1-2; 7 bases are shared with TRBD1. CDR1 is SGHAT, CDR2 FQNNGV, per germline. CDR3 length: 12 residues. J was trimmed by 4 bases and V by 9 bases; bases with no gene match: 5. The CDR3 region has the DNA TGTGCCAGTTCAGGGACAGCCTATGGCTACACCTTC. It specifies CASSGTAYGYTF.

The rearrangement uses TRBV15 and TRBJ2-6, with a possible D match to TRBD1 (5 bases). Germline V gene sequence: CDR1 LNHNV, CDR2 YYDKDF (reference sequence). V lost 4 bases, J lost 4 bases, and 8 bases lay in between. The CDR3 spans 14 residues. The CDR3: CATSTGSGANVLTF. The CDR3 DNA reads as TGTGCCACCAGCACAGGGTCGGGGGCCAACGTCCTGACTTTC.

The CDR3 nucleotides are TGTGCCAGCAGTGAAACTAGCGGGAACTCCTACAATGAGCAGTTCTTC. It translates to CASSETSGNSYNEQFF. The V call is TRBV6-1, the J call TRBJ2-1; 10 bases fit TRBD2. This CDR3 is 16 amino acids long. The junction had 1 base not matched to a gene; V was cut back by 2 bases and J by 0 bases. Germline V gives CDR1 MNHNS, CDR2 SASEGT.

J is TRBJ1-5 and V is TRBV7-8, with D tentatively TRBD1 (5 bases). Trimming left V 1 base short and J 5 bases short, with 12 bases between. The CDR3 has 15 amino acids. Germline V lookup: CDR1 SGHVS, CDR2 FQNEAQ. The CDR3 reads CASSLGGDGDQPQHF. In DNA, the CDR3 is TGTGCCAGCAGCTTAGGGGGGGACGGGGATCAGCCCCAGCATTTT.

Here the CDR3 reads CASGFPNQPQHF. DNA of the CDR3: TGTGCTAGTGGTTTCCCGAATCAGCCCCAGCATTTT. The chain combines TRBV12-5 with TRBJ1-5; D ambiguous. This CDR3 comprises 12 residues. Trimming cost V 3 bases and J 4 bases, with 4 bases left between them. The germline gives CDR1 LGHNT, CDR2 FRNRAP. Based on the CDR3 plus reference TRBV12-5 and TRBJ1-5, the full variable domain is DARVTQTPRHKVTEMGQEVTMRCQPILGHNTVFWYRQTMMQGLELLAYFRNRAPLDDSGMPKDRFSAEMPDATLATLKIQPSEPRDSAVYFCASGFPNQPQHFGDGTRLSIL.

The chain links TRBV25-1 to TRBJ2-5, with 8 positions matching TRBD1. Looked up from germline, CDR1 is MGHDK and CDR2 is SYGVNS. V shed 6 bases, J shed 4 bases, and the junction held 10 bases outside the gene matches. This CDR3 spans 15 amino acids. CDR3 bases: TGTGCCAGCAGCCGGACAGGGCTTCTAAGAGAGACCCAGTACTTC. This sequence encodes CASSRTGLLRETQYF.

The table lists this clone with a count of one. The J gene is TRBJ1-2, the V gene TRBV19; weak D call: TRBD1 (5 bases). CDR1 and CDR2 from the germline V gene are LNHDA and SQIVND (reference sequence). V lost 1 base to trimming and J lost 8 bases, with 17 bases between them. The CDR3 is 15 amino acids. CDR3 coding DNA: TGTGCCAGTAGTATAGCATTGAAGGGGCGCCGAGGCTACACCTTC. It yields the protein CASSIALKGRRGYTF.

This clone has only one observation. This sequence joins TRBV7-8 and TRBJ1-1; 9 positions agree with TRBD1. Germline V gene sequence: CDR1 SGHVS, CDR2 FQNEAQ. V lost 2 bases to trimming and J lost 8 bases; unmatched junction nucleotides: 9. The CDR3 has 15 residues. The CDR3 coding sequence is TGTGCCAGCAGCTTAACGGGACAGGGTACGAAGGAAGCTTTCTTT. This encodes CASSLTGQGTKEAFF.

This sequence joins TRBV18 and TRBJ1-2; TRBD1 matches at 7 bases. Germline V gives CDR1 KGHSH, CDR2 LQKENI. The CDR3 sequence is 14 residues long. V was clipped by 3 bases and J by 4 bases; unmatched bases: 5. The CDR3 sequence is CASSPTGAGYGYTF. As DNA, the CDR3 is TGTGCCAGCTCACCTACAGGGGCAGGCTATGGCTACACCTTC.